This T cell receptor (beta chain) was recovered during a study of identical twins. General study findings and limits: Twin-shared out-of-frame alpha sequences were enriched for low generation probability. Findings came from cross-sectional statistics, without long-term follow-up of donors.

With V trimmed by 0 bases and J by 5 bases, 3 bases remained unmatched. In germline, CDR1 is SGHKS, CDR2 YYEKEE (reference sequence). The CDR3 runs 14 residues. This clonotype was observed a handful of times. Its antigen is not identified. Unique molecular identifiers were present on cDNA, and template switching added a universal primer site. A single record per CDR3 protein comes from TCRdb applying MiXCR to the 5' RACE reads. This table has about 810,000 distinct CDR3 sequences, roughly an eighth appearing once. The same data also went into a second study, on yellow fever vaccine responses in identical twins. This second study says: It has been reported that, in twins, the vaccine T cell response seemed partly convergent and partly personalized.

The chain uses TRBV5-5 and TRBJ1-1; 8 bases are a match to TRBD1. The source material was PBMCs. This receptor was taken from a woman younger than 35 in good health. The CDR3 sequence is CASSLVDRATEAFF. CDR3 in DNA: TGTGCCAGCAGCTTGGTGGACAGGGCGACTGAAGCTTTCTTT. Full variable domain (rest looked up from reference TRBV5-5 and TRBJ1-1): DAGVTQSPTHLIKTRGQQVTLRCSPISGHKSVSWYQQVLGQGPQFIFQYYEKEERGRGNFPDRFSARQFPNYSSELNVNALLLGDSALYLCASSLVDRATEAFFGQGTRLTVV.